One and the same sample provided the 32 T cell receptor beta chains below, sequenced in a study of CD8 T cells in Susac syndrome. Random-hexamer reverse transcription was applied to roughly 0.5 to 1 ug RNA. TCRdb itself ran the immunoSEQ multiplex PCR reads through MiXCR, one entry per CDR3 protein. The data show about 150,000 distinct CDR3 sequences, just under 97% seen once. Sequenced material: CD8+ T cells from PBMCs. The source is a human donor with multiple sclerosis.

The chain couples TRBV3-1 to TRBJ2-7, with D unresolved. V was cut by 0 bases and J by 4 bases, with 16 bases left in between. Germline V gene sequence: CDR1 LGHDT, CDR2 YNNKEL (reference sequence). This CDR3 has 16 residues. The CDR3 region is CASSQDLGRLWYEQYF. CDR3 coding DNA: TGTGCCAGCAGCCAAGATCTAGGCAGGCTCTGGTACGAGCAGTACTTC.

The chain is built from TRBV15 and TRBJ2-5; D tentatively reads TRBD1 or TRBD2 (6 bases each). CDR1 and CDR2 from the germline V gene are LNHNV and YYDKDF (reference sequence). Deletions cut 4 bases from V and 1 base from J, with 10 bases between. The CDR3 runs to 14 residues. The CDR3 region has the DNA TGTGCCACCAGCAAAAAGGGGGGCCAAGAGACCCAGTACTTC. This encodes CATSKKGGQETQYF.

DNA of the CDR3: TGTGCCAGCAGCACCCCCGGCAGGGCGGCAGATACGCAGTATTTT. As protein: CASSTPGRAADTQYF. The J gene is TRBJ2-3, the V gene TRBV9; D may be TRBD1 (5 bases). There are 15 residues in the CDR3. Trimming stripped 4 bases from V and 4 bases from J, with 16 bases between. Per germline, CDR1 SGDLS and CDR2 YYNGEE.

This chain joins TRBV13 and TRBJ1-5; 9 nucleotides line up with TRBD1. Germline CDR1 PRHDT, CDR2 FYEKMQ (reference sequence). With 5 bases clipped from V and 4 bases from J, the junction kept 3 bases outside the gene matches. CDR3 length equals 14 residues. CDR3 loop: CASSRQGGNQPQHF. The CDR3 DNA reads TGTGCCAGCAGCAGACAGGGGGGGAATCAGCCCCAGCATTTT.

The V gene is TRBV30, the J gene TRBJ1-5; D is unresolved. The length of the CDR3 is 15 residues. Germline CDR1 GTSNPN, CDR2 SVGIG (reference sequence). Between the trimmed V and J ends, which lost 0 bases and 0 bases, there was a span of 9 bases. CDR3 bases: TGTGCCTGGAGTGTAGGGTCAGCTAGCAATCAGCCCCAGCATTTT. It specifies CAWSVGSASNQPQHF.

The genes are TRBV7-8 and TRBJ1-5; a possible D gene is TRBD1 (5 bases). Germline V lookup: CDR1 SGHVS, CDR2 FQNEAQ. CDR3 length: 16 amino acids. V shed 5 bases and J shed 8 bases, with 22 bases lying between them. The CDR3 DNA reads as TGTGCCAGCAGCACCCTCGCCGGGGCTTCAGCGGAGCCCCAGCATTTT. Residues: CASSTLAGASAEPQHF. Drawing the rest from reference TRBV7-8 and TRBJ1-5, the complete variable domain is GAGVSQSPRYKVAKRGQDVALRCDPISGHVSLFWYQQALGQGPEFLTYFQNEAQLDKSGLPSDRFFAERPEGSVSTLKIQRTQQEDSAVYLCASSTLAGASAEPQHFGDGTRLSIL.

The chain employs TRBV2 and TRBJ2-5; D is perhaps TRBD2 (6 bases). CDR1 is SNHLY and CDR2 is FYNNEI in the germline V gene. This CDR3 has 13 amino acids. Between the trimmed V and J ends, which lost 6 bases and 2 bases, there was a span of 10 bases. This CDR3 reads CASRLAEQETQYF. The DNA of the CDR3 is TGTGCCAGCAGGTTAGCGGAGCAAGAGACCCAGTACTTC. The full variable domain, with the rest looked up from reference TRBV2 and TRBJ2-5, is EPEVTQTPSHQVTQMGQEVILRCVPISNHLYFYWYRQILGQKVEFLVSFYNNEISEKSEIFDDQFSVERPDGSNFTLKIRSTKLEDSAMYFCASRLAEQETQYFGPGTRLLVL.

The chain couples TRBV9 to TRBJ2-3, with 8 bases identical to TRBD2. The CDR3 covers 13 residues. The germline V gene encodes CDR1 SGDLS and CDR2 YYNGEE. The V gene end was trimmed by 3 bases and the J gene end by 9 bases; junction bases not matched to a gene: 6. In DNA, the CDR3 is TGTGCCAGCAGCGAATCCGGGACTAGGACGCAGTATTTT. Protein sequence: CASSESGTRTQYF.

The J gene is TRBJ1-2, the V gene TRBV29-1; no firm D call. Deletions cut 6 bases from V and 0 bases from J, with 14 bases between. The germline V gene encodes CDR1 SQVTM and CDR2 ANQGSEA. The CDR3 is made up of 14 amino acids. CDR3 bases: TGCAGCGTACGTCTGGCCGTCCCTAACTATGGCTACACCTTC. Residues: CSVRLAVPNYGYTF.

V gene TRBV7-8 combines with J gene TRBJ2-5, with TRBD1 identical over 10 bases. Germline CDR1 and CDR2: SGHVS and FQNEAQ. Germline trimming cut 3 bases from V and 4 bases from J; bases unmatched to any gene: 5. There are 15 residues in the CDR3. The DNA for the CDR3 is TGTGCCAGCAGCTTCATTGGACAGGGGGGAGAGACCCAGTACTTC. Residues: CASSFIGQGGETQYF.

V gene TRBV20-1 combines with J gene TRBJ2-7, with 7 bases aligning to TRBD2. The CDR3 consists of 12 residues. CDR1 and CDR2 (germline): DFQATT, SNEGSKA (reference sequence). Unmatched junction bases numbered 7, after V lost 7 bases and J lost 4 bases. Here the CDR3 DNA reads TGCAGTGGTGGGGAGCGGGGTTACGAGCAGTACTTC. Its translation: CSGGERGYEQYF.

This chain connects TRBV11-1 to TRBJ2-1, with a tentative D call TRBD2 (5 bases). CDR1 is SGHAT, CDR2 FQDESV, per germline (reference sequence). CDR3 length: 14 residues. V lost 3 bases to trimming and J lost 4 bases, with 10 bases between them. The DNA of the CDR3 is TGTGCCAGCAGCTTTCTAGCAGATTACAATGAGCAGTTCTTC. Protein sequence: CASSFLADYNEQFF.

The chain employs TRBV18 and TRBJ2-3; 8 bases map to TRBD1. The length of the CDR3 is 15 residues. V shed 3 bases and J 2 bases; nucleotides not matched to a gene: 4. Germline V lookup: CDR1 KGHSH, CDR2 LQKENI. DNA of the CDR3: TGTGCCAGCTCACCGACAGGGGACATCACAGATACGCAGTATTTT. This codes for CASSPTGDITDTQYF.

The chain is built from TRBV12-3 or TRBV12-4 and TRBJ2-2, with 7 nucleotides matching TRBD1. The CDR3 has 13 amino acids. V lost 5 bases and J lost 9; bases outside the gene matches: 6. In DNA form, the CDR3 reads TGTGCCAGCAGTGAAACAGGGGCCCGGGAGCTGTTTTTT. Its translation is CASSETGARELFF.

The J gene is TRBJ2-1, the V gene TRBV29-1; TRBD1 agrees at 9 bases. CDR1 and CDR2 from the germline V gene are SQVTM and ANQGSEA. The CDR3 spans 13 residues. Germline trimming cut 8 bases from V and 5 bases from J; bases unmatched to any gene: 7. The CDR3 DNA follows: TGCAGCTTCCGGGACAGGGAACACAATGAGCAGTTCTTC. This codes for CSFRDREHNEQFF.

The V call is TRBV9, the J call TRBJ2-3, with D maybe TRBD2 (5 bases). Per the germline V gene, CDR1 is SGDLS and CDR2 is YYNGEE. Trimming pared 4 bases from V and 6 bases from J, leaving 12 bases between. The CDR3 runs to 13 residues. The CDR3 DNA reads TGTGCCAGCAGCAGAGCACGAGGGGATACGCAGTATTTT. It encodes CASSRARGDTQYF. The full variable domain, rest sourced from reference TRBV9 and TRBJ2-3, is DSGVTQTPKHLITATGQRVTLRCSPRSGDLSVYWYQQSLDQGLQFLIQYYNGEERAKGNILERFSAQQFPDLHSELNLSSLELGDSALYFCASSRARGDTQYFGPGTRLTVL.

The V call is TRBV9, the J call TRBJ1-2, with a tentative D call TRBD1 (6 bases). Germline V gene sequence: CDR1 SGDLS, CDR2 YYNGEE. V shed 0 bases and J shed 4 bases, with 16 bases lying between them. CDR3 size: 16 residues. The CDR3 reads CASSVGGLASGYGYTF. The CDR3 DNA is TGTGCCAGCAGCGTAGGGGGGCTCGCCTCTGGCTATGGCTACACCTTC.

The V and J genes are TRBV29-1 and TRBJ2-1, with D perhaps given as TRBD1 or TRBD2 (6 bases each). Germline CDR1 reads SQVTM; CDR2 reads ANQGSEA. The ends were cut back, 2 bases at V and 7 bases at J, with 18 bases in the middle. This CDR3 is built from 15 residues. CDR3 residues: CSVESVWGAGNEQFF. The DNA of the CDR3 is TGCAGCGTTGAATCTGTTTGGGGGGCCGGTAATGAGCAGTTCTTC.

The chain employs TRBV13 and TRBJ2-2, with unresolved D. CDR1 and CDR2 (germline): PRHDT, FYEKMQ (reference sequence). This CDR3 contains 16 residues. Trimming removed 5 bases at V and 2 bases at J, with 15 bases between. This CDR3 reads CASSPQTGTNTGELFF. Here the CDR3 DNA reads TGTGCCAGCAGCCCTCAAACGGGCACAAACACCGGGGAGCTGTTTTTT.

The gene calls are TRBV3-1 and TRBJ2-3; 16 positions agree with TRBD2. This CDR3 spans 18 amino acids. Trimming cost V 0 bases and J 4 bases; bases outside gene matches: 4. The germline CDR1 and CDR2 sequences are LGHDT and YNNKEL (reference sequence). The CDR3 DNA sequence: TGTGCCAGCAGCCAAGAGGGACTAGCGGGGGGGCCGGCAGATACGCAGTATTTT. Protein sequence: CASSQEGLAGGPADTQYF.

V and J are TRBV27 and TRBJ1-1; D not resolved. The germline V gene encodes CDR1 MNHEY and CDR2 SMNVEV (reference sequence). The V and J ends lost 7 bases and 4 bases respectively, with 13 bases between them. The CDR3 runs to 13 residues. Here the CDR3 DNA reads TGTGCCAGCATCGCCCCACCGGGCACTGAAGCTTTCTTT. Translated: CASIAPPGTEAFF.

The chain couples TRBV5-4 to TRBJ2-1; 15 bases are a match to TRBD2. CDR1 is SGHNT, CDR2 YYREEE, per germline (reference sequence). The ends lost 7 bases at V and 7 bases at J; junction bases unmatched: 9. The CDR3 has 16 residues. CDR3 nucleotides: TGTGCCAGCTTCCAGGGACTAGCGGGGGGCCGGAATGAGCAGTTCTTC. Amino acids: CASFQGLAGGRNEQFF.

The rearrangement uses TRBV6-1 and TRBJ2-2; D assignment may be TRBD1 or TRBD2 (5 bases each). V lost 5 bases to trimming and J lost 5 bases, with 15 bases between them. The CDR3 spans 15 residues. CDR1 and CDR2 from the germline V gene are MNHNS and SASEGT. This CDR3 reads CASSSGGEETGELFF. The DNA for the CDR3 is TGTGCCAGCAGTTCTGGGGGAGAGGAGACCGGGGAGCTGTTTTTT.

The chain employs TRBV5-1 and TRBJ1-1, with unresolved D. Germline CDR1 reads SGHRS; CDR2 reads YFSETQ. The V end lost 4 bases, the J end lost 1 base, and 5 bases lay between the germline ends. There are 12 residues in the CDR3. The CDR3 sequence is CASSGRNTEAFF. The DNA for the CDR3 is TGCGCCAGCAGCGGTAGGAACACTGAAGCTTTCTTT.

The chain carries TRBV7-9 and TRBJ2-3; the match to TRBD1 covers 10 bases. The CDR3 extends over 16 amino acids. Germline V gene data show CDR1 as SEHNR and CDR2 as FQNEAQ (reference sequence). Germline trimming cut 6 bases from V and 6 bases from J; bases unmatched to any gene: 12. CDR3 DNA: TGTGCCAGCAGTTCCCTGCGGGGACAGGGGCCCGATACGCAGTATTTT. Residues: CASSSLRGQGPDTQYF.

The chain recombines TRBV27 with TRBJ1-2, with TRBD1 as a possible D gene (5 bases). Germline-derived CDR1 and CDR2 are MNHEY and SMNVEV (reference sequence). Trimming stripped 0 bases from V and 8 bases from J, with 13 bases between. This CDR3 region has 14 residues. CDR3 amino acids: CASSLSPQGWGYTF. The CDR3 DNA sequence: TGTGCCAGCAGTTTATCGCCGCAGGGTTGGGGCTACACCTTC.

The chain combines TRBV2 with TRBJ1-4, with D hard to call. This CDR3 spans 10 amino acids. Germline V gene data show CDR1 as SNHLY and CDR2 as FYNNEI. The ends were cut back, 4 bases at V and 13 bases at J, with 7 bases in the middle. CDR3 coding DNA: TGTGCCAGCAGTGGGCCCAGACTGTTTTTT. This sequence encodes CASSGPRLFF.

V is TRBV20-1 and J is TRBJ2-3; tentative D call: TRBD2 (7 bases). Germline CDR1 reads DFQATT; CDR2 reads SNEGSKA (reference sequence). V dropped 6 bases and J dropped 4 bases, with 14 bases sitting between them. This CDR3 spans 13 amino acids. CDR3 DNA sequence: TGCAGTGCCGTAGGGGGGGCCGCAGATACGCAGTATTTT. It codes for CSAVGGAADTQYF.

In its sample, this clonotype was seen once. The chain has TRBV27 and TRBJ2-5, with D tentatively TRBD2 (5 bases). The CDR3 spans 14 residues. The ends were cut back, 2 bases at V and 3 bases at J, with 10 bases in the middle. Looked up from germline, CDR1 is MNHEY and CDR2 is SMNVEV (reference sequence). CDR3 region: CASSLRLAEETQYF. CDR3 sequence (DNA): TGTGCCAGCAGTTTACGGCTAGCAGAAGAGACCCAGTACTTC.

This chain joins TRBV9 and TRBJ2-1; 7 bases match TRBD1. The CDR3 contains 17 residues. V was clipped by 0 bases and J by 0 bases; unmatched bases: 6. Germline V gives CDR1 SGDLS, CDR2 YYNGEE. Here the CDR3 DNA reads TGTGCCAGCAGCGTAGTGCCAGGGGGTTACTCCTACAATGAGCAGTTCTTC. It yields the protein CASSVVPGGYSYNEQFF. The full variable domain, completed using reference TRBV9 and TRBJ2-1, is DSGVTQTPKHLITATGQRVTLRCSPRSGDLSVYWYQQSLDQGLQFLIQYYNGEERAKGNILERFSAQQFPDLHSELNLSSLELGDSALYFCASSVVPGGYSYNEQFFGPGTRLTVL.

The V gene is TRBV7-9, the J gene TRBJ1-2; maybe TRBD1 (6 bases). V lost 6 bases, J lost 2 bases, and 16 bases lay in between. CDR1 is SEHNR, CDR2 FQNEAQ, per germline (reference sequence). This CDR3 region has 15 residues. The CDR3 reads CASSSAGQFNYGYTF. CDR3 in DNA: TGTGCCAGCAGTTCGGCAGGACAGTTCAACTATGGCTACACCTTC.

The chain is built from TRBV3-1 and TRBJ2-7; 7 nucleotides match TRBD1. Losses at the gene ends were 4 bases for V and 0 bases for J; bases not matched to a gene: 6. Per germline, CDR1 LGHDT and CDR2 YNNKEL (reference sequence). The CDR3 sequence is 15 residues long. This CDR3 is CASSPSTGASYEQYV. The CDR3 nucleotides read TGTGCCAGCAGCCCTAGTACAGGGGCCTCCTACGAGCAGTACGTC.